This T cell receptor (beta chain) was found in a study of shared T cell receptors in the human thymus. Clones were sequenced by immunoSEQ multiplex PCR, and TCRdb holds only the in-frame ones, with some missing. The sample holds about 380,000 clones; around 93% are singletons and the top ten take approximately 0.02%. CDR3 length: 14 amino acids. CDR1 and CDR2 from the germline V gene are MRHNA and SNTAGT. The V and J ends lost 4 bases and 1 base respectively, with 10 bases between them. This clonotype was obtained from a human donor. Sequenced material: thymocytes. The chain joins TRBV6-4 to TRBJ1-1, with D perhaps matching TRBD1 (6 bases). Here the CDR3 reads CASSARDKNTEAFF. CDR3 in DNA: TGTGCCAGCAGTGCCCGGGACAAGAACACTGAAGCTTTCTTT.